The T cell receptor (beta chain) described here comes from a study of T cell responses to AZD1222 COVID-19 vaccine. Assay used: immunoSEQ multiplex PCR; TCRdb lists only in-frame clones, some missing. This sample yields 95,000 to 130,000 clones, of which around 90% are seen a single time; over 8.5% belongs to the top ten. This CDR3 region has 13 residues. The germline V gene has CDR1 MDHEN and CDR2 SYDVKM. V was shortened by 5 bases and J by 0 bases, with 7 bases between the two germline ends. Material: peripheral blood, obtained on day 0 of AZD1222 vaccination. The receptor was derived from an adult in good health. The chain recombines TRBV28 with TRBJ1-1; D is ambiguous. The CDR3 sequence is CASSSVMNTEAFF. CDR3 nucleotides: TGTGCCAGCAGTAGCGTGATGAACACTGAAGCTTTCTTT.